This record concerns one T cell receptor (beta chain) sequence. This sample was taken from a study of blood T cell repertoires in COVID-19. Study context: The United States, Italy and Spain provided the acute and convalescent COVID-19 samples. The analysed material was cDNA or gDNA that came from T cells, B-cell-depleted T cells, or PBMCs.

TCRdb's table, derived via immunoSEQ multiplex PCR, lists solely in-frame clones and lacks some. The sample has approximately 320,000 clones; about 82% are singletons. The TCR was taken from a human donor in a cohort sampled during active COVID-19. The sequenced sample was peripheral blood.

This CDR3 reads CASSVGAQPQHF. For the CDR3, the DNA is TGTGCCAGCAGCGTAGGGGCTCAGCCCCAGCATTTT. This rearrangement joins TRBV5-6 to TRBJ1-5, with TRBD1 as a possible D gene (5 bases). V dropped 4 bases and J dropped 6 bases, with 8 bases sitting between them. CDR1 and CDR2 (germline): SGHDT, YYEEEE. The CDR3 consists of 12 residues.